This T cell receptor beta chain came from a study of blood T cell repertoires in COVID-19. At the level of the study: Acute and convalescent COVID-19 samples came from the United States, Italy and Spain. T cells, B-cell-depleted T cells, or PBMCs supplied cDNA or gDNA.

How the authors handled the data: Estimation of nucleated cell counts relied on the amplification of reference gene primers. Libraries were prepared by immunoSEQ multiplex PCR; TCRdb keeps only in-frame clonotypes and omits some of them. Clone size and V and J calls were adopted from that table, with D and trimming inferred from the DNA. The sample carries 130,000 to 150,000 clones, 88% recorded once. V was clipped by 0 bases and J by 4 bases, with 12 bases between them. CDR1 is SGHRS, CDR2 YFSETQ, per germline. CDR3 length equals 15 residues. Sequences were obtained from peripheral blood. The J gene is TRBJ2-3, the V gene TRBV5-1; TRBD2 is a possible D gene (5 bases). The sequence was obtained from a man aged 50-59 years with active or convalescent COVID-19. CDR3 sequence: CASSLDEGRADTQYF. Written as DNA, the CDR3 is TGCGCCAGCAGCTTGGATGAGGGTAGGGCAGATACGCAGTATTTT. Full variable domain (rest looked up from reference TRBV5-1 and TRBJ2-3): KAGVTQTPRYLIKTRGQQVTLSCSPISGHRSVSWYQQTPGQGLQFLFEYFSETQRNKGNFPGRFSGRQFSNSRSEMNVSTLELGDSALYLCASSLDEGRADTQYFGPGTRLTVL.